This is a list of T cell receptor beta chains from one sample in a study of spatial heterogeneity in lung cancer. In TCRdb, the 5' RACE reads were re-called with MiXCR into one record per CDR3 protein. Here the sample spans fewer than 11,000 distinct CDR3 sequences, around 10% being singletons. The specimen comprised lung tumor tissue, sampled at surgery. These receptor sequences come from a male donor with early-stage non-small cell lung cancer. CDR3s include the opening cysteine and the closing phenylalanine or tryptophan. The D gene is left open where the match is weak. Clone size is stated in some rows and not others, as once, few, many or a class when expanded.

V	J	size	D	DNA	CDR3
TRBV10-3	TRBJ2-2	many	NA	TGTGCCATCAGTGGCTACGAAACGAACACCGGGGAGCTGTTTTTT	CAISGYETNTGELFF
TRBV12-3/TRBV12-4	TRBJ2-7	many	TRBD2	TGTGCCAGCATTCCGGGACTAGCGACGGGCGAGCAGTACTTC	CASIPGLATGEQYF
TRBV19	TRBJ1-1	many	NA	TGTGCCAGTAGTATAGATCTAAACCGGCCCGAAGCTTTCTTT	CASSIDLNRPEAFF
TRBV12-3/TRBV12-4	TRBJ2-5	many	TRBD1	TGTGCCAGCAGTTTTTCATGGACAGGGTTAGAGACCCAGTACTTC	CASSFSWTGLETQYF
TRBV7-6	TRBJ2-1	medium-sized	NA	TGTGCCAGCAGCTTAGGCCGGTCGTATGAGCAGTTCTTC	CASSLGRSYEQFF
TRBV5-4	TRBJ2-7	medium-sized	TRBD1	TGTGCCAGCAGCTTGGTGGGGACAGGGTCCTACGAGCAGTACTTC	CASSLVGTGSYEQYF
TRBV3-1	TRBJ1-2	medium-sized	NA	TGTGCCAGCAGCTATAACTATGGCTACACCTTC	CASSYNYGYTF
TRBV18	TRBJ2-7	many	TRBD1	TGTGCCAGCTCACCGAGACGACAGGGGGGGACCTACGAGCAGTACTTC	CASSPRRQGGTYEQYF
TRBV13	TRBJ2-2	large	TRBD2	TGTGCCAGCAGGAGTCGGGGGGACACCGGGGAGCTGTTTTTT	CASRSRGDTGELFF
TRBV20-1	TRBJ2-5	many	TRBD2	TGCAGTGCTAGAGATTGGGCTAGCGGAAACCAAGAGACCCAGTACTTC	CSARDWASGNQETQYF
TRBV5-1	TRBJ2-3	many	NA	TGCGCCAGCAGCCCACAGGGCCATAGCACAGATACGCAGTATTTT	CASSPQGHSTDTQYF
TRBV7-2	TRBJ1-2	NA	NA	TGTGCCAGCAGTCCAAACCCAGTCTATGGCTACACCTTC	CASSPNPVYGYTF
TRBV29-1	TRBJ2-7	medium-sized	NA	TGCAGCGTTGAATGGGGAGATGCCTACGAGCAGTACTTC	CSVEWGDAYEQYF
TRBV14	TRBJ1-6	few	TRBD1	TGTGCCAGCAGCCAGGGACAGAGGAATTCACCCCTCCACTTT	CASSQGQRNSPLHF
TRBV6-5	TRBJ2-3	few	TRBD2	TGTGCCAGCAGCCTCGGACTAGCGGGAGTAGATACGCAGTATTTT	CASSLGLAGVDTQYF
TRBV23-1	TRBJ2-5	NA	NA	TGCGCCAGCAGCCAAGTGACAGCGATACAAGAGACCCAGTACTTC	CASSQVTAIQETQYF
TRBV20-1	TRBJ2-4	many	NA	TGCAGCCGGGCGTCAGAAAACATTCAGTACTTC	CSRASENIQYF
TRBV3-1	TRBJ2-2	many	TRBD1	TGTGCCAGCAGCCATCTCGGGACAGGGGGCAGGAGCGGGGAGCTGTTTTTT	CASSHLGTGGRSGELFF
TRBV12-5	TRBJ2-7	many	NA	TGTGCTAGTGGTTTGGTAGTTTCCCAGACATACGAGCAGTACTTC	CASGLVVSQTYEQYF
TRBV29-1	TRBJ2-5	medium-sized	TRBD2	TGCAGCGCTACGATGGGGACTAGCGGCACAGAGACCCAGTACTTC	CSATMGTSGTETQYF
TRBV20-1	TRBJ2-1	many	TRBD2	TGCAGTGCTAGAACTCTAGCGGGAGATAGGGAGCAGTTCTTC	CSARTLAGDREQFF
TRBV7-3	TRBJ2-2	medium-sized	TRBD2	TGTGCCAGCAGCCCGGGACTAGCTGACCCCGGGGAGCTGTTTTTT	CASSPGLADPGELFF
TRBV12-3/TRBV12-4	TRBJ2-1	NA	NA	TGTGCCAGCAGTTTAGCGAGGAGGGCCAAACTGAACAATGAGCAGTTCTTC	CASSLARRAKLNNEQFF
TRBV20-1	TRBJ2-1	NA	TRBD2	TGCAGTGCTAGGCCATTAGTAGCGGGGGACGTTACCTCCTACAATGAGCAGTTCTTC	CSARPLVAGDVTSYNEQFF
TRBV29-1	TRBJ2-1	medium-sized	TRBD1	TGCAGCGTTGGAGGCGGGACAGGCAATGAGCAGTTCTTC	CSVGGGTGNEQFF
TRBV29-1	TRBJ1-2	many	NA	TGCAGTGATATGGTGGGTGCCTATGGCTACACCTTC	CSDMVGAYGYTF
TRBV7-8	TRBJ2-7	many	NA	TGTGCCAGCAGCTTAGTCTCAGGGGGGAACCTACACGAGCAGTACTTC	CASSLVSGGNLHEQYF
TRBV12-3/TRBV12-4	TRBJ2-2	NA	TRBD2	TGTGCCAGCAGTCCACGGGGAGGGCCCGGGGAGCTGTTTTTT	CASSPRGGPGELFF
TRBV27	TRBJ1-4	many	NA	TGTGCCAGCAGTTTATCGGATGGACAGGAAAAACTGTTTTTT	CASSLSDGQEKLFF
TRBV12-3/TRBV12-4	TRBJ2-7	many	NA	TGTGCCAGCAGCTTGTCCGGCTCCTACGAGCAGTACTTC	CASSLSGSYEQYF
TRBV6-5	TRBJ2-3	NA	TRBD1	TGTGCCAGCAGTTACTCCCGGGACAGGGTGGATACGCAGTATTTT	CASSYSRDRVDTQYF
TRBV5-1	TRBJ1-5	NA	TRBD1	TGCGCCAGCAGCCTAGGACAGGGTGTTCAGCCCCAGCATTTT	CASSLGQGVQPQHF
TRBV12-3/TRBV12-4	TRBJ2-2	few	TRBD1	TGTGCCAGCAGTTTAGACAGGGGGCGCGGGGAGCTGTTTTTT	CASSLDRGRGELFF
TRBV5-1	TRBJ2-3	many	TRBD2	TGCGCCAGCAGCACTTCGCTAGCGGTAGCCTCGGATACGCAGTATTTT	CASSTSLAVASDTQYF
TRBV20-1	TRBJ2-7	many	TRBD1	TGCAGTGCTGGCGGGACAGGGCTTCGCGAGCAGTACTTC	CSAGGTGLREQYF
TRBV28	TRBJ1-1	NA	NA	TGTGCCACCCTCACGAACACTGAAGCTTTCTTT	CATLTNTEAFF
TRBV7-2	TRBJ2-7	many	NA	TGTGCCAGCAGCTTAGGCAACTCCTACGAGCAGTACTTC	CASSLGNSYEQYF
TRBV25-1	TRBJ1-1	once	TRBD1	TGTGCCAGCACCCGGACAGGGCTCACTGAAGCTTTCTTT	CASTRTGLTEAFF
TRBV28	TRBJ2-7	many	TRBD1	TGTGCCAGCAGCTCGGGACAGAACTACGAGCAGTACTTC	CASSSGQNYEQYF
TRBV29-1	TRBJ2-5	many	NA	TGCAGCGCCGGGACTTACGACAGCAGGGAGACCCAGTACTTC	CSAGTYDSRETQYF
TRBV29-1	TRBJ2-1	NA	TRBD2	TGCGGCGTCGGCCCTAAGAGCGGGAGGCTCGGCAATGAGCAGTTCTTC	CGVGPKSGRLGNEQFF
TRBV6-1	TRBJ1-5	many	NA	TGTGCCAGCAGTGAACGGTGGGGTGCCAATCAGCCCCAGCATTTT	CASSERWGANQPQHF
TRBV20-1	TRBJ2-3	many	NA	TGCAGTGCGTTGGATCCGACTACCACAGATACGCAGTATTTT	CSALDPTTTDTQYF
TRBV10-3	TRBJ1-2	medium-sized	NA	TGTGCCATCAGTGAGTCCGCAGGGTCGGGGGACTATGGCTACACCTTC	CAISESAGSGDYGYTF
TRBV7-7	TRBJ2-5	medium-sized	NA	TGTGCTAGCAGCCCAGAAGGCCGGCGGAGGGAGACCCAGTACTTC	CASSPEGRRRETQYF
TRBV20-1	TRBJ2-2	NA	NA	TGCAGTGCTAGACGTCCAGGACCGAACACCGGGGAGCTGTTTTTT	CSARRPGPNTGELFF
TRBV19	TRBJ1-5	many	TRBD1	TGTGCCAGTAGTCGACAGGGGGATCAGCCCCAGCATTTT	CASSRQGDQPQHF
TRBV29-1	TRBJ1-1	many	NA	TGCAGCGGGACCTTATGGAACACTGAAGCTTTCTTT	CSGTLWNTEAFF
TRBV9	TRBJ2-1	large	TRBD2	TGTGCCAGCAGCGCTGGGACTAGCGTCGACTCCTACAATGAGCAGTTCTTC	CASSAGTSVDSYNEQFF
TRBV5-1	TRBJ2-5	many	NA	TGCGCCAGCAGCTTGCGACAGATGAAAGAGACCCAGTACTTC	CASSLRQMKETQYF
TRBV7-9	TRBJ1-4	many	NA	TGTGCCAGCAGCTTCGCGGGGGCAGGCGTTAATGAAAAACTGTTTTTT	CASSFAGAGVNEKLFF
TRBV2	TRBJ1-5	NA	NA	TGTGCCAGCAGTCATTCTGCGGGCAATCAGCCCCAGCATTTT	CASSHSAGNQPQHF
TRBV7-9	TRBJ2-6	many	NA	TGTGCCAGCAGATTAGACGGGTCTGGGGCCAACGTCCTGACTTTC	CASRLDGSGANVLTF